This TCR beta chain was identified during a study of T cell changes during pregnancy in multiple sclerosis. Profiling relied on immunoSEQ multiplex PCR, and the TCRdb table lists in-frame clones only, not all of them. Seen here are 50,000 to 70,000 clones, just over 90% observed once, and the top ten hold around 1.7%. Germline V gene data show CDR1 as ENHRY and CDR2 as SYGVKD. This CDR3 is 14 amino acids long. The trim removed 5 bases at V and 8 bases at J, leaving 7 bases unmatched. Here the sequenced sample was peripheral blood, taken after pregnancy. This receptor was obtained from a female donor with multiple sclerosis, enrolled in a pregnancy study. This chain connects TRBV10-3 to TRBJ2-1; the match to TRBD1 covers 9 bases. CDR3 bases: TGTGCCATCAGTAGAAATCGGGACAGGGATGAGCAGTTCTTC. As protein: CAISRNRDRDEQFF.